These T cell receptor beta chains were read from a single sample in a study of neurological immune-mediated disorders. TCRdb fed the 5' RACE reads into MiXCR, producing one record per CDR3 protein. The table shows 50,000 to 65,000 distinct CDR3 sequences, with around 4.7% occurring only once. The specimen was PBMCs. All receptors come from a woman aged 45-65 years with multiple sclerosis. Both conserved end residues are part of each CDR3. Fields, in order: clone size, V gene, J gene, D gene, CDR3 protein, CDR3 DNA. A D gene is named only where the DNA matches it firmly. Size is stated for part of the rows, as once, few or many counts, or as a class when the clone is expanded.

size: many
V: TRBV20-1
J: TRBJ1-1
D: -
CDR3: CSARDSTRNTEAFF
DNA: TGCAGTGCTAGAGACAGTACAAGAAACACTGAAGCTTTCTTT

size: -
V: TRBV7-6
J: TRBJ2-2
D: -
CDR3: CASSLTPGGLPNTGELFF
DNA: TGTGCCAGCAGCTTAACGCCGGGGGGCCTGCCGAACACCGGGGAGCTGTTTTTT

size: many
V: TRBV7-3
J: TRBJ1-1
D: -
CDR3: CASSLRGNTEAFF
DNA: TGTGCCAGCAGTCTCAGGGGTAACACTGAAGCTTTCTTT

size: many
V: TRBV7-2
J: TRBJ2-6
D: -
CDR3: CASSPTIQGTSGANVLTF
DNA: TGTGCCAGCAGCCCAACCATCCAAGGGACCTCTGGGGCCAACGTCCTGACTTTC

size: many
V: TRBV4-1
J: TRBJ1-4
D: -
CDR3: CASSQDIGQPAGTNEKLFF
DNA: TGCGCCAGCAGCCAAGATATTGGACAGCCGGCCGGGACTAATGAAAAACTGTTTTTT

size: many
V: TRBV5-1
J: TRBJ2-3
D: TRBD2
CDR3: CASSQGLAGGSSTDTQYF
DNA: TGCGCCAGCAGCCAAGGACTAGCGGGGGGGTCAAGCACAGATACGCAGTATTTT

size: many
V: TRBV20-1
J: TRBJ2-4
D: TRBD2
CDR3: CSARVGTSRFEGIQYF
DNA: TGCAGTGCTAGAGTTGGGACTAGTAGGTTCGAAGGTATTCAGTACTTC

size: -
V: TRBV29-1
J: TRBJ1-2
D: -
CDR3: CSVEGQGGYTF
DNA: TGCAGCGTTGAGGGTCAGGGGGGCTACACCTTC

size: many
V: TRBV14
J: TRBJ2-7
D: -
CDR3: CASPQGGIWEQYF
DNA: TGTGCCAGCCCCCAGGGCGGCATTTGGGAGCAGTACTTC

size: many
V: TRBV20-1
J: TRBJ1-3
D: -
CDR3: CSASSHPGNTIYF
DNA: TGCAGTGCTAGCAGTCATCCTGGAAACACCATATATTTT

size: many
V: TRBV11-3
J: TRBJ2-7
D: TRBD1
CDR3: CASSSHEGQGSYEQYF
DNA: TGTGCCAGCAGCTCCCACGAGGGACAGGGGTCCTACGAGCAGTACTTC

size: few
V: TRBV24-1
J: TRBJ1-2
D: -
CDR3: CATSDFSYGYTF
DNA: TGTGCCACCAGTGATTTTTCTTATGGCTACACCTTC

size: many
V: TRBV12-3/TRBV12-4
J: TRBJ2-3
D: TRBD2
CDR3: CASSGTSGLNTQYF
DNA: TGTGCCAGCAGTGGGACTAGCGGCTTGAATACGCAGTATTTT

size: many
V: TRBV27
J: TRBJ1-4
D: TRBD1
CDR3: CASSFNQGASNEKLFF
DNA: TGTGCCAGCAGCTTCAATCAGGGGGCTAGTAATGAAAAACTGTTTTTT

size: many
V: TRBV7-2
J: TRBJ2-3
D: -
CDR3: CASSPRGGPITDTQYF
DNA: TGTGCCAGCAGCCCCCGAGGGGGGCCAATCACAGATACGCAGTATTTT

size: many
V: TRBV5-1
J: TRBJ2-1
D: -
CDR3: CASSSAAGGNEQFF
DNA: TGCGCCAGCAGCTCGGCCGCGGGCGGCAATGAGCAGTTCTTC

size: -
V: TRBV7-2
J: TRBJ2-3
D: TRBD2
CDR3: CASSPSSGGSDTQYF
DNA: TGTGCCAGCAGCCCCTCCTCGGGGGGGTCAGATACGCAGTATTTT

size: many
V: TRBV20-1
J: TRBJ2-1
D: -
CDR3: CSARSGGSSYNEQFF
DNA: TGCAGTGCCAGATCTGGCGGAAGCTCCTACAATGAGCAGTTCTTC

size: many
V: TRBV5-1
J: TRBJ2-3
D: TRBD1
CDR3: CASSLRTGTDTQYF
DNA: TGCGCCAGCAGCTTAAGGACAGGGACAGATACGCAGTATTTT

size: few
V: TRBV4-1
J: TRBJ2-3
D: -
CDR3: CASRNGDTQYF
DNA: TGCGCCAGCAGAAATGGAGATACGCAGTATTTT

size: many
V: TRBV29-1
J: TRBJ2-1
D: -
CDR3: CSVVSGYNEQFF
DNA: TGCAGCGTTGTATCAGGATACAATGAGCAGTTCTTC

size: many
V: TRBV7-3
J: TRBJ2-2
D: -
CDR3: CASSLSGMNTGELFF
DNA: TGTGCCAGCAGCTTATCCGGAATGAACACCGGGGAGCTGTTTTTT

size: many
V: TRBV24-1
J: TRBJ2-2
D: TRBD1
CDR3: CATSDNPGTGVIGELFF
DNA: TGTGCCACCAGTGATAACCCCGGGACAGGGGTGATCGGGGAGCTGTTTTTT

size: many
V: TRBV3-1
J: TRBJ1-5
D: -
CDR3: CASSQSLWQPQNF
DNA: TGTGCCAGCAGCCAAAGCTTATGGCAGCCCCAGAATTTT

size: many
V: TRBV5-1
J: TRBJ2-4
D: -
CDR3: CASSLDPGQGIQYF
DNA: TGCGCCAGCAGCTTGGACCCGGGACAAGGTATTCAGTACTTC

size: many
V: TRBV29-1
J: TRBJ1-1
D: -
CDR3: CSVRAGWGMNTEAFF
DNA: TGCAGCGTTCGGGCAGGTTGGGGGATGAACACTGAAGCTTTCTTT

size: many
V: TRBV4-1
J: TRBJ1-2
D: TRBD1
CDR3: CASSLTGEANYGYTF
DNA: TGCGCCAGCAGCCTCACAGGGGAGGCTAACTATGGCTACACCTTC

size: many
V: TRBV5-5
J: TRBJ2-5
D: TRBD2
CDR3: CASSTGGYHGLAGVETQYF
DNA: TGTGCCAGCAGCACGGGGGGATATCATGGACTAGCGGGGGTGGAGACCCAGTACTTC

size: many
V: TRBV4-3
J: TRBJ1-1
D: -
CDR3: CASSQEISLQGEAFF
DNA: TGCGCCAGCAGCCAAGAGATTTCTCTACAGGGTGAAGCTTTCTTT

size: few
V: TRBV4-3
J: TRBJ2-6
D: -
CDR3: CASSQVGAGANVLTF
DNA: TGCGCCAGCAGCCAAGTAGGGGCTGGGGCCAACGTCCTGACTTTC

size: many
V: TRBV5-5
J: TRBJ2-2
D: TRBD2
CDR3: CASSLLRGEANTGELFF
DNA: TGTGCCAGCAGCCTCCTTCGGGGGGAAGCGAACACCGGGGAGCTGTTTTTT

size: many
V: TRBV7-9
J: TRBJ2-7
D: TRBD1
CDR3: CASSQYRGGYYEQYF
DNA: TGTGCCAGCAGCCAATACAGGGGTGGGTACTACGAGCAGTACTTC

size: many
V: TRBV4-3
J: TRBJ2-2
D: -
CDR3: CASSQVYGGELFF
DNA: TGCGCCAGCAGCCAAGTTTATGGCGGGGAGCTGTTTTTT

size: few
V: TRBV12-5
J: TRBJ2-1
D: -
CDR3: CASGHTRLVNEQFF
DNA: TGTGCTAGTGGCCACACCCGACTGGTGAATGAGCAGTTCTTC

size: -
V: TRBV7-9
J: TRBJ2-4
D: -
CDR3: CASSPLTRGGENIQYF
DNA: TGTGCCAGCAGCCCCTTGACTAGAGGGGGGGAAAACATTCAGTACTTC

size: many
V: TRBV7-2
J: TRBJ2-7
D: TRBD1
CDR3: CASRSIRTGTGSYEQYF
DNA: TGTGCCAGCAGATCTATTAGGACCGGGACAGGATCCTACGAGCAGTACTTC

size: many
V: TRBV6-6
J: TRBJ1-2
D: TRBD1
CDR3: CASSLLGQGDGYTF
DNA: TGTGCCAGCAGTCTTCTGGGACAGGGCGATGGCTACACCTTC